Listed below are T cell receptor beta chains from one sample, sequenced in a study of cytomegalovirus exposure and HLA in healthy donors. TCRdb's copy holds only in-frame clones and misses some; the assay was immunoSEQ multiplex PCR. The sample shows 150,000 to 190,000 clones, 80% to 90% of them seen only once. Material: PBMCs. Source of these receptors: a woman in her late teens or twenties in good health and CMV-seronegative. CDR3s include the opening cysteine and the closing phenylalanine or tryptophan. A D gene is named only where the DNA matches it firmly. A row's size may be missing; if present it is once, few, many or a size class.

>TRBD1|TRBV28|TRBJ2-7|-
CASSFIGTGSIYEQYF
TGTGCCAGCAGTTTCATTGGGACAGGGAGTATCTACGAGCAGTACTTC
>-|TRBV18|TRBJ2-2|-
CASSAGPNFAGELFF
TGTGCCAGCTCGGCGGGACCTAATTTCGCCGGGGAGCTGTTTTTT
>TRBD1|TRBV28|TRBJ2-3|-
CASSSKTGGLHLLGDTQYF
TGTGCCAGCAGTTCCAAAACAGGGGGCTTACACCTCCTTGGAGATACGCAGTATTTT
>-|TRBV5-4|TRBJ2-7|few
CASSPPGTGSYEQYF
TGTGCCAGCAGCCCGCCCGGGACTGGCTCCTACGAGCAGTACTTC
>-|TRBV27|TRBJ1-5|-
CSTGHPDQPQHF
TGTTCTACAGGACACCCCGATCAGCCCCAGCATTTT
>-|TRBV2|TRBJ1-3|-
CASSDGALSGNTIYF
TGTGCCAGCAGCGATGGGGCCCTCTCTGGAAACACCATATATTTT
>TRBD1|TRBV11-2|TRBJ1-3|-
CASSFRTGGSGAGNTIYF
TGTGCCAGCAGTTTCAGGACAGGGGGCAGTGGAGCTGGAAACACCATATATTTT
>-|TRBV6-1|TRBJ1-1|-
CASSSYRADTEAFF
TGTGCCAGCAGTTCTTACAGGGCGGACACTGAAGCTTTCTTT
>-|TRBV18|TRBJ2-1|-
CASSPPSVSYNEQFF
TGTGCCAGCTCACCACCGTCTGTGTCCTACAATGAGCAGTTCTTC
>TRBD2|TRBV6-4|TRBJ2-1|once
CASSLSSGGDYNEQFF
TGTGCCAGCAGTCTTTCTAGCGGGGGAGATTACAATGAGCAGTTCTTC
>-|TRBV11-2|TRBJ2-7|-
CASSLGGSEREQYF
TGTGCCAGCAGCTTAGGTGGTAGCGAGCGCGAGCAGTACTTC
>-|TRBV6-8|TRBJ2-1|-
CASSTTDSSYNEQFF
TGTGCCAGCAGTACCACCGATAGCTCCTACAATGAGCAGTTCTTC
>-|TRBV28|TRBJ1-1|once
CASRMDMKNTEAFF
TGTGCCAGCAGAATGGACATGAAGAACACTGAAGCTTTCTTT
>TRBD1|TRBV20-1|TRBJ2-7|-
CSASTGNEQYF
TGCAGTGCCTCGACAGGGAACGAGCAGTACTTC
>TRBD2|TRBV19|TRBJ2-1|once
CASSHHLAGQFF
TGTGCCAGTAGCCACCATTTAGCGGGCCAGTTCTTC
>-|TRBV4-1|TRBJ2-1|few
CASSYSLSYNEQFF
TGCGCCAGCAGCTATAGCCTCTCCTACAATGAGCAGTTCTTC
>-|TRBV29-1|TRBJ1-3|-
CSVNRVSGNTIYF
TGCAGCGTTAACAGGGTCTCTGGAAACACCATATATTTT
>-|TRBV10-3|TRBJ1-5|-
CAISETTVNQPQHF
TGTGCCATCAGTGAGACGACAGTAAATCAGCCCCAGCATTTT
>TRBD2|TRBV4-2|TRBJ2-7|-
CASSPSSGESREQYF
TGTGCCAGCAGCCCCTCTAGCGGGGAGTCTAGAGAGCAGTACTTC
>-|TRBV5-1|TRBJ2-7|-
CASSSSPPAREQYF
TGCGCCAGCAGCTCAAGCCCCCCCGCCCGCGAGCAGTACTTC
>-|TRBV21-1|TRBJ2-3|once
CASSPPGLAGVLNTQYF
TGTGCCAGCAGCCCACCGGGACTAGCGGGAGTATTGAATACGCAGTATTTT
>-|TRBV29-1|TRBJ2-7|-
CSVERAGAGYEQYF
TGCAGCGTTGAGCGGGCAGGGGCAGGCTACGAGCAGTACTTC
>-|TRBV5-1|TRBJ1-3|-
CASSGTPGDRPPLNSGNTIYF
TGCGCCAGCAGCGGGACCCCAGGGGACCGACCCCCACTCAACTCTGGAAACACCATATATTTT
>TRBD2|TRBV6-4|TRBJ2-1|-
CASSPGTSGSTEQFF
TGTGCCAGCAGTCCCGGGACTAGCGGGAGTACTGAGCAGTTCTTC